The T cell receptor beta chain described here comes from a study of OX40 agonist ivuxolimab in advanced cancers. Sequenced by immunoSEQ multiplex PCR; TCRdb stores in-frame clones only, minus some. This table has some 74,000 clones, 88% appearing once. Points on this clone: The antigen is unknown.

Regarding the study as a whole: Researchers did not determine the expanded peripheral T cells' antigen specificity. Partial responders treated at 0.1-3.0 mg/kg exhibited clonal expansion among the lowest measured. On average, CD8+ T cells had more expanded clones than CD4+.

The sample in question was CD4+ or CD8+ T cells sorted from blood, obtained in a trial of the OX40 agonist ivuxolimab. This receptor was taken from an adult with an advanced solid tumor such as melanoma, head and neck, liver or kidney cancer.

CDR3 bases: TGCGCCAGCAGCTTACAGGGGGGCACTGAAGCTTTCTTT. Encoded protein: CASSLQGGTEAFF. The genes are TRBV5-1 and TRBJ1-1, with TRBD1 identical over 8 bases. CDR1 and CDR2 (germline): SGHRS, YFSETQ. The CDR3 loop spans 13 amino acids. The ends lost 2 bases at V and 4 bases at J; junction bases unmatched: 1.